This TCR beta chain was obtained from a study of CD8 T cells in Susac syndrome. Study outcomes and limitations: The study recognized that its TCR sequencing and HLA analysis covered a relatively small number of individuals.

About this clonotype itself: Its antigen is unknown.

CD8+ and CD4+ T cells from blood underwent TCR beta sequencing. The CD8+ and CD4+ T cells were isolated magnetically using a negative isolation approach, whereas the TEMRA cells were enriched by FACS. Random hexamers primed reverse transcription of about 0.5 to 1 ug RNA. It was immunoSEQ multiplex PCR that amplified TCR beta CDR3 across 54 Vbeta and 13 Jbeta. One entry per CDR3 protein results from TCRdb running MiXCR on the immunoSEQ multiplex PCR reads. Of some 120,000 distinct CDR3 sequences listed, 90% to 95% were seen once; the top ten hold more than 0.1%. Trimming removed 10 bases at V and 0 bases at J, with 10 bases between. Germline loops: CDR1 MDHEN, CDR2 SYDVKM. The CDR3 covers 12 residues.

This clonotype was sampled from a human donor in good health. The sequenced material came from CD4+ T cells from PBMCs. V usage is TRBV28 and J usage is TRBJ2-7; D may be TRBD2 (5 bases). CDR3 in amino acids: CATRTHSYEQYF. The CDR3 nucleotides are TGTGCCACCCGGACTCACTCCTACGAGCAGTACTTC.